The 31 T cell receptor beta chains in this list originate from one sample, sequenced in a study of spatial heterogeneity in lung cancer. Study conclusions and caveats: For expanded intratumoral alpha and beta TCRs, counts tracked tumor mutation counts.

TCRdb re-analysed the 5' RACE reads in MiXCR, keeping a single row per CDR3 protein. Among about 17,000 distinct CDR3 sequences, 6.2% were seen once, and the ten largest hold 6.8%. Their antigen targets remain unknown. Time point denoted: sample taken at primary tumor resection. The sequencing used lung tumor tissue, collected at surgery. These receptors came from a male donor with early-stage non-small cell lung cancer.

In its sample, this clonotype is medium-sized. A library prepared for alpha chains yielded this beta chain as an off-target read; its size is of little meaning. For the CDR3, the DNA is TGTGCCAGCAGTTACGAGGGCCCGAACACTGAAGCTTTCTTT. Protein product: CASSYEGPNTEAFF. This rearrangement joins TRBV6-2 or TRBV6-3 to TRBJ1-1; the D is unclear. Deletions cut 2 bases from V and 1 base from J, with 8 bases between. From germline, CDR1 is MNHEY and CDR2 SVGEGT. The CDR3 runs 14 residues.

This clonotype was seen many times. The library was prepared for alpha chains; this beta chain is a stray read, so its frequency means little. The chain employs TRBV20-1 and TRBJ1-6; 11 bases fit TRBD1. Germline-derived CDR1 and CDR2 are DFQATT and SNEGSKA (reference sequence). CDR3 length: 14 amino acids. With 1 base clipped from V and 9 bases from J, the junction kept 2 bases outside the gene matches. The CDR3 spells CSARGTGGASPLHF. CDR3 in DNA: TGCAGTGCTAGAGGGACAGGGGGCGCTTCACCCCTCCACTTT.

This clonotype occurred many times. This beta chain is off target for a library built for alpha chains, so its abundance means little. The chain uses TRBV28 and TRBJ1-6; no reliable D call. Looked up from germline, CDR1 is MDHEN and CDR2 is SYDVKM. The V gene lost 4 bases and the J gene lost 1 base, with 11 bases spanning the gap. This CDR3 has 16 residues. The CDR3 region has the DNA TGTGCCAGCAGTTCCCTTGGGAGGTCCTATAATTCACCCCTCCACTTT. The encoded protein is CASSSLGRSYNSPLHF.

This clonotype has ten or more counts. This beta chain is off target for a library built for alpha chains, so its abundance means little. The chain joins TRBV29-1 to TRBJ2-3; no firm D call. Germline CDR1 and CDR2: SQVTM and ANQGSEA. V was trimmed by 0 bases and J by 4 bases, leaving 5 bases between them. This CDR3 is 12 amino acids long. The CDR3 region is CSVEDYADTQYF. The CDR3, as DNA: TGCAGCGTTGAAGATTACGCAGATACGCAGTATTTT.

This clonotype showed up many times. With the library built for alpha chains, this beta chain is off target and its frequency is not meaningful. The rearrangement uses TRBV5-1 and TRBJ2-5, with 8 bases aligning to TRBD2. V shed 0 bases and J 1 base; nucleotides not matched to a gene: 5. The CDR3 is 16 residues long. CDR1 is SGHRS and CDR2 is YFSETQ in the germline V gene. CDR3 loop: CASSLVGSGAQETQYF. As DNA, the CDR3 is TGCGCCAGCAGCTTGGTGGGTAGCGGGGCCCAAGAGACCCAGTACTTC.

This clonotype was seen ten or more times. This beta chain was picked up by a library intended for alpha chains and is off target, so its count carries little meaning. The chain combines TRBV21-1 with TRBJ2-5; the table gives TRBD1 as D, unverified against the DNA. TRBV21-1 is noted as a pseudogene. The CDR3 loop spans 17 amino acids. The CDR3 sequence is CASSSGARGCFQETQYF. The DNA of the CDR3 is TGTGCCAGCAGCAGCGGGGCCCGGGGTTGTTTCCAAGAGACCCAGTACTTC.

Many counts were recorded for this clonotype. This beta chain represents an off-target read in a library built for alpha chains; its size is of limited meaning. V gene TRBV6-5 combines with J gene TRBJ2-1; 12 bases match TRBD1. The CDR3 has 14 residues. From germline, CDR1 is MNHEY and CDR2 SVGAGI. V trimming: 2 bases; J trimming: 9 bases; junction bases outside the gene matches: 2. The CDR3 sequence is CASSYGTGGLEQFF. The CDR3 DNA follows: TGTGCCAGCAGTTACGGGACAGGGGGCCTTGAGCAGTTCTTC.

With regard to this clonotype: This beta chain turned up in a library designed for alpha chains; as an off-target read, its abundance says little. The chain is built from TRBV7-3 and TRBJ1-5; 10 nucleotides match TRBD1. Trimming took 5 bases from V and 7 from J; bases not matched to a gene: 5. The CDR3 contains 14 residues. The germline V gene has CDR1 SGHTA and CDR2 FQGTGA. CDR3 sequence reads: CASSTTGGRQPQHF. Written as DNA, the CDR3 is TGTGCCAGCAGCACGACAGGGGGCCGGCAGCCCCAGCATTTT.

This clonotype was seen ten or more times. This beta chain slipped into a library made for alpha chains as a stray read, so its size is not meaningful. This CDR3 is CSASPGTANIQYF. The DNA for the CDR3 is TGCAGTGCTAGCCCCGGGACGGCGAACATTCAGTACTTC. The V gene is TRBV20-1, the J gene TRBJ2-4; D may correspond to TRBD1 or TRBD2 (5 bases each). The germline V gene encodes CDR1 DFQATT and CDR2 SNEGSKA (reference sequence). The V end lost 3 bases, the J end lost 7 bases, and 13 bases lay between the germline ends. This CDR3 contains 13 residues.

As regards this clonotype: This beta chain is an unintended read in a library built for alpha chains; its size means little. This sequence joins TRBV11-2 and TRBJ2-4, with 7 positions matching TRBD1. CDR1 is SGHAT, CDR2 FQNNGV, per germline. V shed 6 bases and J 1 base; nucleotides not matched to a gene: 6. This CDR3 contains 15 residues. The CDR3 sequence: CASRGAGGAKNIQYF. As DNA, the CDR3 is TGTGCCAGCAGAGGGGCAGGGGGTGCCAAAAACATTCAGTACTTC.

By its share, this clonotype is medium-sized. The library was designed around alpha chains, so this beta chain is a stray read whose abundance carries little weight. This chain links TRBV29-1 with TRBJ2-5; TRBD2 agrees at 9 bases. V gave up 5 bases and J gave up 3 bases; unmatched junction bases: 1. CDR3 size: 12 residues. From germline, CDR1 is SQVTM and CDR2 ANQGSEA. CDR3 protein: CSVSSGEETQYF. CDR3 nucleotides: TGCAGCGTTTCTAGCGGGGAAGAGACCCAGTACTTC.

By share, this clonotype ranks as medium-sized (0.01 to 0.1%). This beta chain is a stray read from a library made for alpha chains; its abundance is not meaningful. The chain uses TRBV29-1 and TRBJ2-1; 8 nucleotides agree with TRBD2. V lost 5 bases and J lost 2; bases outside the gene matches: 2. Germline assignment: CDR1 SQVTM and CDR2 ANQGSEA. The CDR3 extends over 13 amino acids. CDR3 protein: CSVTSGAYNEQFF. The DNA of the CDR3 is TGCAGCGTTACTAGCGGAGCCTACAATGAGCAGTTCTTC.

There are many counts of this clonotype. Because the library targeted alpha chains, this beta chain is an off-target read whose size means little. V and J are TRBV12-3 or TRBV12-4 and TRBJ2-1, with 11 bases matching TRBD2. Trimming cost V 6 bases and J 5 bases; bases outside gene matches: 12. The CDR3 contains 17 residues. The CDR3 DNA follows: TGTGCCAGCAGCAATAGCGGGGGACTAGCGGCACACAATGAGCAGTTCTTC. Amino acids: CASSNSGGLAAHNEQFF.

This clonotype was counted ten times or more. The library was prepared for alpha chains; this beta chain is a stray read, so its frequency means little. CDR3 sequence reads: CASNTGPPRGYQETQYF. CDR3 sequence (DNA): TGTGCCAGCAACACCGGGCCCCCGCGGGGGTACCAAGAGACCCAGTACTTC. The J gene is TRBJ2-5, the V gene TRBV2, with TRBD2 matching over 7 bases. The CDR3 has 17 residues. Germline CDR1 and CDR2: SNHLY and FYNNEI. The trim removed 7 bases at V and 0 bases at J, leaving 14 bases unmatched.

Remarks on this clonotype: A library made for alpha chains picked up this beta chain off target, so its size means little. J is TRBJ1-1 and V is TRBV24-1; the match to TRBD1 covers 8 bases. This CDR3 spans 15 amino acids. Germline loops: CDR1 KGHDR, CDR2 SFDVKD. V was pared by 7 bases and J by 0 bases, with 6 bases of the junction left unmatched. This CDR3 is CATSQTGAMNTEAFF. CDR3 bases: TGTGCCACCAGCCAGACAGGGGCTATGAACACTGAAGCTTTCTTT.

Worth noting for this clonotype: A library made for alpha chains picked up this beta chain off target, so its size means little. J is TRBJ2-7 and V is TRBV20-1; a weak D match, TRBD2 (5 bases). CDR1 DFQATT and CDR2 SNEGSKA come from the germline V gene (reference sequence). The V end lost 0 bases, the J end lost 2 bases, and 11 bases lay between the germline ends. The CDR3 contains 14 residues. CDR3 sequence: CSARDPSHPYEQYF. The CDR3 DNA reads TGCAGTGCTAGAGACCCTAGCCACCCCTACGAGCAGTACTTC.

This clonotype has a count of ten or more. This beta chain represents an off-target read in a library built for alpha chains; its size is of limited meaning. The chain links TRBV13 to TRBJ2-7, with TRBD1 as a possible D gene (5 bases). Per germline, CDR1 PRHDT and CDR2 FYEKMQ (reference sequence). The length of the CDR3 is 15 residues. V was cut by 4 bases and J by 5 bases, with 18 bases left in between. CDR3 DNA sequence: TGTGCCAGCAGCTCCTGGGGCCCCATAGCCAACGAGCAGTACTTC. Amino acid sequence: CASSSWGPIANEQYF.

The sample holds many counts of this clonotype. Because the library targeted alpha chains, this beta chain is an off-target read whose size means little. The chain is built from TRBV27 and TRBJ2-7; 8 bases line up with TRBD1. Per the germline V gene, CDR1 is MNHEY and CDR2 is SMNVEV (reference sequence). This CDR3 comprises 14 residues. V was clipped by 5 bases and J by 3 bases; unmatched bases: 6. CDR3 region: CASSRTGTGYEQYF. CDR3 DNA sequence: TGTGCCAGCAGTCGAACAGGGACAGGCTACGAGCAGTACTTC.

Notes on this clonotype: Being off target in a library aimed at alpha chains, this beta chain has a size of little meaning. The gene calls are TRBV2 and TRBJ1-5; 7 bases align to TRBD1. Germline CDR1 reads SNHLY; CDR2 reads FYNNEI. The V and J ends lost 7 bases and 2 bases, in that order; junction bases with no gene match: 5. This CDR3 is built from 14 residues. In DNA, the CDR3 is TGTGCCAGCACCCTTGGGACAGGCAATCAGCCCCAGCATTTT. Translated: CASTLGTGNQPQHF.

This clonotype was found many times. For a library built for alpha chains, this beta chain is a stray read; little rests on its size. The chain employs TRBV20-1 and TRBJ2-1; tentatively, D is TRBD1 (7 bases). V gave up 7 bases and J gave up 7 bases, with 17 bases separating them. The CDR3 is 13 residues long. CDR1 and CDR2 (germline): DFQATT, SNEGSKA (reference sequence). The DNA of the CDR3 is TGCAGTGTAAGGGGGCTAGCGTGGAATGAGCAGTTCTTC. Translating gives CSVRGLAWNEQFF.

About this clonotype: This beta chain is an unintended read in a library built for alpha chains; its size means little. The chain couples TRBV27 to TRBJ2-5, with 7 bases that match TRBD1. CDR1 MNHEY and CDR2 SMNVEV come from the germline V gene (reference sequence). Trimming removed 6 bases from V and 6 bases from J; junction bases left unmatched: 7. The CDR3 is 13 amino acids. The CDR3 loop is CASSMTGLKTQYF. In nucleotides, the CDR3 is TGTGCCAGCAGCATGACAGGGCTTAAGACCCAGTACTTC.

This clonotype was seen ten or more times. This beta chain slipped into a library made for alpha chains as a stray read, so its size is not meaningful. CDR3 sequence: CASSSLAGGQETQYF. The CDR3 nucleotides are TGCGCCAGCAGCTCACTAGCGGGGGGCCAAGAGACCCAGTACTTC. The chain is built from TRBV5-1 and TRBJ2-5; TRBD2 aligns across 12 bases. Germline V gives CDR1 SGHRS, CDR2 YFSETQ. The V segment lost 3 bases and the J segment 1 base; nucleotides outside the gene matches: 1. The CDR3 has 15 residues.

This clonotype was observed at least ten times. This beta chain is an off-target read within a library intended for alpha chains, so its frequency means little. The rearrangement uses TRBV3-1 and TRBJ2-1, with 9 bases that match TRBD1. Germline V gene data show CDR1 as LGHDT and CDR2 as YNNKEL (reference sequence). The CDR3 spans 17 residues. V was pared by 0 bases and J by 2 bases, with 5 bases of the junction left unmatched. This CDR3 is CASSQDKGQGTYNEQFF. The DNA for the CDR3 is TGTGCCAGCAGCCAAGATAAGGGACAGGGCACCTACAATGAGCAGTTCTTC.

This clonotype was counted at least ten times. This beta chain turned up in a library designed for alpha chains; as an off-target read, its abundance says little. The V call is TRBV6-1, the J call TRBJ2-3, with 9 bases that match TRBD2. This CDR3 has 16 residues. CDR1 and CDR2 from the germline V gene are MNHNS and SASEGT. After removal of 4 bases from V and 4 bases from J, the junction contained 9 bases not matched to a gene. Here the CDR3 reads CASSGVALAGPDTQYF. DNA for the CDR3: TGTGCCAGCAGTGGGGTAGCTCTAGCGGGACCAGATACGCAGTATTTT.

Many counts were recorded for this clonotype. This beta chain turned up in a library designed for alpha chains; as an off-target read, its abundance says little. The chain recombines TRBV28 with TRBJ2-3; tentatively, D is TRBD1 (6 bases). V was pared by 4 bases and J by 1 base, with 9 bases between. CDR1 MDHEN and CDR2 SYDVKM come from the germline V gene. The CDR3 contains 14 residues. The CDR3 spells CASSSRGGTDTQYF. The CDR3 nucleotides read TGTGCCAGCAGTTCCAGGGGTGGCACAGATACGCAGTATTTT.

This clonotype was recorded at least ten times. As an off-target read in a library built for alpha chains, this beta chain has a frequency of little significance. The chain uses TRBV6-2 or TRBV6-3 and TRBJ1-1; TRBD1 might be the D (6 bases). The CDR3 covers 13 residues. CDR1 and CDR2 (germline): MNHEY, SVGEGT. V was cut by 2 bases and J by 4 bases, with 8 bases left in between. The CDR3 DNA reads as TGTGCCAGCAGTTACAGGGGGTTCACTGAAGCTTTCTTT. As protein: CASSYRGFTEAFF.

The table lists this clonotype with many counts. The size of this beta chain means little, since it is a stray read in a library made for alpha chains. The rearrangement uses TRBV5-4 and TRBJ1-3, with D possibly being TRBD1 (5 bases). The CDR3 is 15 residues long. Germline lookup yields CDR1 SGHNT and CDR2 YYREEE (reference sequence). V was shortened by 7 bases and J by 4 bases, with 18 bases between the two germline ends. The CDR3 DNA follows: TGTGCCAGCTCCGGGGCCTCGCCGGGCGGAAACACCATATATTTT. As protein: CASSGASPGGNTIYF.

This clonotype has a count of ten or more. Since the library was made to target alpha chains, this beta chain is a stray read and its abundance is not meaningful. The chain links TRBV27 to TRBJ2-7, with D possibly TRBD1 on 6 matching bases. CDR3 length: 14 residues. Trimming stripped 3 bases from V and 5 bases from J, with 14 bases between. Per germline, CDR1 MNHEY and CDR2 SMNVEV (reference sequence). The CDR3 nucleotides read TGTGCCAGCAGTTTCCTTCCAGGGGCCCACGAGCAGTACTTC. Translated, it gives CASSFLPGAHEQYF.

Ten or more counts support this clonotype. This beta chain came through as a stray read in a library set up for alpha chains, and its size says little. This chain links TRBV27 with TRBJ2-2; no clear D. This CDR3 spans 13 amino acids. Trimming cost V 3 bases and J 5 bases, with 7 bases left between them. Germline V gene sequence: CDR1 MNHEY, CDR2 SMNVEV (reference sequence). CDR3 in amino acids: CASSFMETGELFF. In nucleotides, the CDR3 is TGTGCCAGCAGTTTTATGGAAACCGGGGAGCTGTTTTTT.

By sample share, this clonotype is medium-sized. Because the library targeted alpha chains, this beta chain is an off-target read whose size means little. The chain employs TRBV28 and TRBJ2-7, with 7 positions matching TRBD2. Germline V CDR1 and CDR2: MDHEN, SYDVKM. This CDR3 is built from 13 residues. The junction had 2 bases not matched to a gene; V was cut back by 3 bases and J by 3 bases. CDR3 loop: CASSLIAGYEQYF. CDR3 coding DNA: TGTGCCAGCAGTTTGATAGCGGGCTACGAGCAGTACTTC. Full variable domain (rest looked up from reference TRBV28 and TRBJ2-7): DVKVTQSSRYLVKRTGEKVFLECVQDMDHENMFWYRQDPGLGLRLIYFSYDVKMKEKGDIPEGYSVSREKKERFSLILESASTNQTSMYLCASSLIAGYEQYFGPGTRLTVT.

This clonotype came up many times. This beta chain represents an off-target read in a library built for alpha chains; its size is of limited meaning. This rearrangement joins TRBV7-2 to TRBJ2-3; D is unclear. The V gene lost 5 bases and the J gene lost 0 bases, with 9 bases spanning the gap. This CDR3 has 14 amino acids. Germline values: CDR1 SGHTA, CDR2 FQGNSA. CDR3 region: CASSPSSSTDTQYF. CDR3 in DNA: TGTGCCAGCAGCCCGAGCTCTAGCACAGATACGCAGTATTTT.